A single sample gave rise to the 31 T cell receptor beta chains below, sequenced in a study of preoperative IRX-2 immunotherapy in early breast cancer. Treatment noted: preoperative locoregional IRX-2 cytokine immunotherapy. Clones were sequenced by immunoSEQ multiplex PCR, and TCRdb holds only the in-frame ones, with some missing. Of over 55,000 clones listed, roughly 94% are singletons. Sample collection occurred from a patient treated with IRX-2 immunotherapy. The receptors originated from a human donor with breast cancer.

The genes are TRBV18 and TRBJ2-3, with D maybe TRBD2 (5 bases). The V and J ends lost 4 bases and 1 base respectively, with 15 bases between them. CDR1 and CDR2 (germline): KGHSH, LQKENI. The CDR3 runs to 16 residues. CDR3 sequence: CASSRSGGLRTDTQYF. CDR3 coding DNA: TGTGCCAGCTCACGGAGTGGCGGGCTTCGCACAGATACGCAGTATTTT. Complete variable domain (other parts from reference TRBV18 and TRBJ2-3): NAGVMQNPRHLVRRRGQEARLRCSPMKGHSHVYWYRQLPEEGLKFMVYLQKENIIDESGMPKERFSAEFPKEGPSILRIQQVVRGDSAAYFCASSRSGGLRTDTQYFGPGTRLTVL.

V gene TRBV5-1 combines with J gene TRBJ1-5, with D possibly being TRBD1 (5 bases). Germline V lookup: CDR1 SGHRS, CDR2 YFSETQ. The CDR3 consists of 13 residues. The germline V and J ends were trimmed by 4 bases and 1 base, with 6 bases remaining between them. As DNA, the CDR3 is TGCGCCAGCAGCCGGGACAGCAATCAGCCCCAGCATTTT. Its protein is CASSRDSNQPQHF.

V gene TRBV19 combines with J gene TRBJ2-1; D assignment may be TRBD1 or TRBD2 (6 bases each). Looked up from germline, CDR1 is LNHDA and CDR2 is SQIVND (reference sequence). The length of the CDR3 is 13 residues. V was cut by 6 bases and J by 4 bases, with 10 bases left in between. The CDR3 DNA reads as TGTGCCAGTAGACGCGGGACATACAATGAGCAGTTCTTC. Translating it yields CASRRGTYNEQFF. Based on the CDR3 plus reference TRBV19 and TRBJ2-1, the full variable domain is DGGITQSPKYLFRKEGQNVTLSCEQNLNHDAMYWYRQDPGQGLRLIYYSQIVNDFQKGDIAEGYSVSREKKESFPLTVTSAQKNPTAFYLCASRRGTYNEQFFGPGTRLTVL.

This clone was recorded once. The V and J genes are TRBV7-3 and TRBJ2-7; D is ambiguous. The CDR3 spans 13 residues. V dropped 2 bases and J dropped 7 bases, with 12 bases sitting between them. Per germline, CDR1 SGHTA and CDR2 FQGTGA. CDR3 sequence reads: CASSLSIDTEQYF. CDR3 nucleotides: TGTGCCAGCAGCTTATCCATAGACACAGAGCAGTACTTC. Full variable domain (missing parts from reference TRBV7-3 and TRBJ2-7): GAGVSQTPSNKVTEKGKYVELRCDPISGHTALYWYRQSLGQGPEFLIYFQGTGAADDSGLPNDRFFAVRPEGSVSTLKIQRTERGDSAVYLCASSLSIDTEQYFGPGTRLTVT.

J is TRBJ2-3 and V is TRBV18, with 8 bases matching TRBD2. The ends lost 3 bases at V and 4 bases at J; junction bases unmatched: 9. The germline V gene encodes CDR1 KGHSH and CDR2 LQKENI. The CDR3 length is 16 residues. The CDR3, as DNA: TGTGCCAGCTCACCGGCCGGGACTAGAGATGCAGATACGCAGTATTTT. It is translated as CASSPAGTRDADTQYF. Complete variable domain (other parts from reference TRBV18 and TRBJ2-3): NAGVMQNPRHLVRRRGQEARLRCSPMKGHSHVYWYRQLPEEGLKFMVYLQKENIIDESGMPKERFSAEFPKEGPSILRIQQVVRGDSAAYFCASSPAGTRDADTQYFGPGTRLTVL.

The V and J genes are TRBV29-1 and TRBJ2-7, with D perhaps matching TRBD1 (6 bases). Per germline, CDR1 SQVTM and CDR2 ANQGSEA. Trimming cost V 4 bases and J 3 bases, with 10 bases left between them. The CDR3 is 12 amino acids. The CDR3 DNA sequence: TGCAGCGTTGGTAAACAGGGCTACGAGCAGTACTTC. Protein: CSVGKQGYEQYF.

This clone has a single count. The chain carries TRBV30 and TRBJ2-7, with 9 positions matching TRBD2. The CDR3 sequence is 14 residues long. The V gene's germline CDR1 is GTSNPN and CDR2 SVGIG (reference sequence). Losses at the gene ends were 0 bases for V and 6 bases for J; bases not matched to a gene: 6. The CDR3 DNA follows: TGTGCCTGGAGTGTGGCTAGCGGGACGACCGAGCAGTACTTC. Protein product: CAWSVASGTTEQYF. Variable domain in full (rest from reference TRBV30 and TRBJ2-7): SQTIHQWPATLVQPVGSPLSLECTVEGTSNPNLYWYRQAAGRGLQLLFYSVGIGQISSEVPQNLSASRPQDRQFILSSKKLLLSDSGFYLCAWSVASGTTEQYFGPGTRLTVT.

This CDR3 is CASSLAVGGNIQYF. In DNA form, the CDR3 reads TGTGCCAGCAGCTTAGCCGTCGGAGGAAACATTCAGTACTTC. The chain uses TRBV7-2 and TRBJ2-4, with D possibly TRBD2 on 5 matching bases. The CDR3 has 14 residues. Trimming took 0 bases from V and 6 from J, leaving 9 bases between them. Germline CDR1 reads SGHTA; CDR2 reads FQGNSA.

This chain joins TRBV19 and TRBJ2-1, with 9 nucleotides matching TRBD2. With 3 bases clipped from V and 9 bases from J, the junction kept 9 bases outside the gene matches. Per germline, CDR1 LNHDA and CDR2 SQIVND (reference sequence). The CDR3 totals 15 residues. Here the CDR3 reads CASSIGDSGGGEQFF. CDR3 nucleotides: TGTGCCAGTAGTATTGGGGATAGCGGGGGTGGTGAGCAGTTCTTC.

The J gene is TRBJ2-7, the V gene TRBV18; tentative D call: TRBD2 (7 bases). V dropped 1 base and J dropped 2 bases, with 33 bases sitting between them. CDR1 KGHSH and CDR2 LQKENI come from the germline V gene. The CDR3 totals 22 residues. The CDR3 reads CASSPRLGGGARLAVVAYEQYF. The DNA for the CDR3 is TGTGCCAGCTCACCACGCCTTGGAGGGGGGGCGCGTCTAGCGGTAGTTGCCTACGAGCAGTACTTC.

The chain combines TRBV18 with TRBJ2-1; TRBD1 or TRBD2 may be the D gene (5 bases each). V was cut by 2 bases and J by 9 bases, with 11 bases left in between. This CDR3 comprises 13 residues. Germline V gene sequence: CDR1 KGHSH, CDR2 LQKENI. This CDR3 reads CASSPMRGGEQFF. As DNA, the CDR3 is TGTGCCAGCTCACCAATGAGGGGCGGTGAGCAGTTCTTC.

The chain recombines TRBV18 with TRBJ2-3; D gene ambiguous. This CDR3 contains 11 residues. Deletions cut 6 bases from V and 2 bases from J, with 3 bases between. Germline lookup yields CDR1 KGHSH and CDR2 LQKENI. The CDR3: CASSTTDTQYF. The CDR3 bases are TGTGCCAGCTCGACCACAGATACGCAGTATTTT.

The chain is built from TRBV10-3 and TRBJ1-1, with D perhaps TRBD1 (6 bases). Germline V CDR1 and CDR2: ENHRY, SYGVKD. The ends were cut back, 6 bases at V and 6 bases at J, with 14 bases in the middle. This CDR3 is built from 13 residues. CDR3 sequence reads: CAIRDSGTAEAFF. The CDR3 DNA reads TGTGCCATCAGGGACAGTGGGACGGCTGAAGCTTTCTTT.

The chain links TRBV19 to TRBJ2-2; D may be TRBD2 (6 bases). This CDR3 spans 16 amino acids. Germline lookup yields CDR1 LNHDA and CDR2 SQIVND (reference sequence). Trimming left V 3 bases short and J 0 bases short, with 11 bases between. The chain's CDR3 is CASSIRRGSNTGELFF. The CDR3, as DNA: TGTGCCAGTAGTATTCGCCGGGGGTCGAACACCGGGGAGCTGTTTTTT.

The chain employs TRBV5-6 and TRBJ2-1, with D possibly called TRBD1 or TRBD2 (6 bases each). Germline loops: CDR1 SGHDT, CDR2 YYEEEE. V gave up 0 bases and J gave up 7 bases, with 17 bases separating them. The CDR3 has 16 residues. The CDR3 coding sequence is TGTGCCAGCAGCTTGGCGAGTGGGGGGCCATCTAATGAGCAGTTCTTC. This gives the protein CASSLASGGPSNEQFF.

V gene TRBV28 combines with J gene TRBJ2-6; no definite D call. This CDR3 comprises 15 residues. Germline lookup yields CDR1 MDHEN and CDR2 SYDVKM. The V end lost 2 bases, the J end lost 5 bases, and 10 bases lay between the germline ends. The CDR3 DNA sequence: TGTGCCAGCAGTTTAACCCGGGCTCGGGCCAACGTCCTGACTTTC. Translated, it gives CASSLTRARANVLTF.

The chain links TRBV1 to TRBJ2-1. TRBV1 is deemed a pseudogene. This CDR3 has 17 residues. The CDR3 DNA is TGCACCAGCAGCCAACAAAGGGACGTCAGCTCCTACAATGAGCAGTTCTTC. It is translated as CTSSQQRDVSSYNEQFF.

This chain joins TRBV4-3 and TRBJ1-1, with D tentatively TRBD1 (5 bases). Per the germline V gene, CDR1 is LGHNA and CDR2 is YSLEER. V was trimmed by 3 bases and J by 3 bases, leaving 14 bases between them. The CDR3 extends over 15 amino acids. CDR3: CASSHVRRGDTEAFF. CDR3 nucleotide sequence: TGCGCCAGCAGCCACGTCAGACGAGGGGACACTGAAGCTTTCTTT.

The chain recombines TRBV4-3 with TRBJ1-5, with 7 bases fitting TRBD1. Losses at the gene ends were 0 bases for V and 10 bases for J; bases not matched to a gene: 9. The CDR3 covers 15 residues. Germline CDR1 reads LGHNA; CDR2 reads YSLEER. The CDR3 sequence: CASSQDLTGKRPQHF. For the CDR3, the DNA is TGCGCCAGCAGCCAAGACCTGACAGGGAAGCGACCCCAGCATTTT.

The chain couples TRBV27 to TRBJ2-1; D not resolved. The CDR3 consists of 14 residues. V was trimmed by 1 base and J by 12 bases, leaving 16 bases between them. Germline CDR1 reads MNHEY; CDR2 reads SMNVEV (reference sequence). The CDR3 DNA reads TGTGCCAGCAGTTTATTGAGCCCAGTGGGGTTGCAGTTCTTC. This gives the protein CASSLLSPVGLQFF.

The chain employs TRBV19 and TRBJ2-3; 9 bases match TRBD2. This CDR3 has 16 amino acids. V gave up 1 base and J gave up 4 bases; unmatched junction bases: 6. CDR1 is LNHDA and CDR2 is SQIVND in the germline V gene (reference sequence). In nucleotides, the CDR3 is TGTGCCAGTAGTATAGGGCTAGCGGGACGGTCAGATACGCAGTATTTT. Translating gives CASSIGLAGRSDTQYF.

The chain links TRBV7-6 to TRBJ2-5; TRBD1 agrees at 9 bases. Germline V gene lookup returns CDR1 SGHVS and CDR2 FNYEAQ. J lost 2 bases, V lost 1 base, and 5 bases had no gene match. The CDR3 has 16 residues. CDR3 coding DNA: TGTGCCAGCAGCTTAGGACCGGGACAGGGACAAGAGACCCAGTACTTC. This encodes CASSLGPGQGQETQYF.

Written as DNA, the CDR3 is TGTGCCAGCGTGGGGAGCCATCTTCGGAATCAGCCCCAGCATTTT. This gives the protein CASVGSHLRNQPQHF. The J gene is TRBJ1-5, the V gene TRBV6-6, with unresolved D. The CDR3 length is 15 residues. From germline, CDR1 is MNHNY and CDR2 SVGAGI (reference sequence). V lost 8 bases and J 4 bases, leaving 18 bases between the germline ends.

The rearrangement links TRBV7-8 to TRBJ2-3, with 10 positions matching TRBD2. From germline, CDR1 is SGHVS and CDR2 FQNEAQ. V was pared by 5 bases and J by 1 base, with 6 bases of the junction left unmatched. CDR3 size: 16 residues. This CDR3 reads CASSNDLAGGTDTQYF. CDR3 DNA sequence: TGTGCCAGCAGCAACGATCTAGCGGGAGGCACAGATACGCAGTATTTT. Complete variable domain (other parts from reference TRBV7-8 and TRBJ2-3): GAGVSQSPRYKVAKRGQDVALRCDPISGHVSLFWYQQALGQGPEFLTYFQNEAQLDKSGLPSDRFFAERPEGSVSTLKIQRTQQEDSAVYLCASSNDLAGGTDTQYFGPGTRLTVL.

This sequence joins TRBV6-1 and TRBJ2-1, with D perhaps matching TRBD2 (6 bases). CDR1 is MNHNS, CDR2 SASEGT, per germline. Trimming took 8 bases from V and 11 from J, leaving 16 bases between them. The CDR3 runs 12 residues. The CDR3 loop reads CASQSWRGKQFF. The CDR3 DNA is TGTGCCAGCCAAAGCTGGAGGGGTAAGCAGTTCTTC.

CDR3 in amino acids: CASSYWVGTGVNEQFF. The CDR3 nucleotides are TGTGCCAGCAGTTACTGGGTCGGGACTGGCGTCAATGAGCAGTTCTTC. The chain links TRBV6-5 to TRBJ2-1; perhaps TRBD2 as D (6 bases). The CDR3 has 16 amino acids. Trimming cost V 1 base and J 6 bases, with 16 bases left between them. Germline loops: CDR1 MNHEY, CDR2 SVGAGI.

This chain joins TRBV4-1 and TRBJ1-4; possibly TRBD1 for D (6 bases). This CDR3 has 13 residues. Trimming took off 7 bases at V and 4 bases at J, with 10 bases between the two ends. The V gene's germline CDR1 is MGHRA and CDR2 YSYEKL. The CDR3 coding sequence is TGCGCCAGCACCACAGGGTTTAATGAAAAACTGTTTTTT. Residues: CASTTGFNEKLFF.

The V call is TRBV10-3, the J call TRBJ1-1; a possible D gene is TRBD1 (5 bases). Per germline, CDR1 ENHRY and CDR2 SYGVKD. Trimming cost V 0 bases and J 2 bases, with 7 bases left between them. The CDR3 sequence is 14 residues long. Here the CDR3 DNA reads TGTGCCATCAGTGAGTCGGGGACTAACACTGAAGCTTTCTTT. Translated, it gives CAISESGTNTEAFF.

The chain joins TRBV18 to TRBJ2-7; 10 nucleotides align to TRBD2. The CDR3 consists of 14 residues. Trimming at V came to 3 bases and at J to 5 bases, leaving 4 bases not matched to a gene. Germline V CDR1 and CDR2: KGHSH, LQKENI. The CDR3, as DNA: TGTGCCAGCTCACCGTCCGGGACTAGCGACGAGCAGTACTTC. Protein sequence: CASSPSGTSDEQYF. Using reference TRBV18 and TRBJ2-7 for the parts outside the CDR3, the full variable domain is NAGVMQNPRHLVRRRGQEARLRCSPMKGHSHVYWYRQLPEEGLKFMVYLQKENIIDESGMPKERFSAEFPKEGPSILRIQQVVRGDSAAYFCASSPSGTSDEQYFGPGTRLTVT.

The V and J genes are TRBV6-5 and TRBJ2-5; the D gene could be TRBD1 or TRBD2 (5 bases each). The V and J ends lost 6 bases and 7 bases respectively, with 21 bases between them. Germline-derived CDR1 and CDR2 are MNHEY and SVGAGI. The CDR3 loop spans 15 amino acids. CDR3 region: CASSLEGPQWGTQYF. The CDR3 bases are TGTGCCAGCAGCTTAGAGGGACCTCAATGGGGGACCCAGTACTTC.

This clone came up a few times. The chain is built from TRBV4-1 and TRBJ2-3; no clear D. CDR3 length: 16 residues. Germline values: CDR1 MGHRA, CDR2 YSYEKL. V was clipped by 1 base and J by 0 bases, with 11 bases between them. CDR3 bases: TGCGCCAGCAGCCAAGTCGACCTAATTAGCACAGATACGCAGTATTTT. Protein product: CASSQVDLISTDTQYF.